This T cell receptor beta chain is drawn from a study of Ad26.COV2.S vaccination and SARS-CoV-2 variants. Study details: In the COV1001 trial, the donor was in the Ad26.COV2.S arm. Study outcomes and limitations: Placebo recipients trailed vaccine recipients in spike-specific TCR breadth. The TCR-based breadth and depth measures might underestimate overall T cell responses.

Sample treatment: over 15 received Ad26.COV2.S at low or high dose, single or two shots; roughly 5 received placebo; per-sample allocation not given. Each sample was drawn 63 days after the first injection (of vaccine or placebo). This Boston cohort included adults aged 18-55 years. A remark on this clone: No antigen is known for it.

This table comes from immunoSEQ multiplex PCR, and its TCRdb copy is limited to in-frame clones, with some not included. The sample lists roughly 450,000 clones, 75% to 95% occurring once. V was trimmed by 8 bases and J by 1 base, leaving 8 bases between them. Germline-derived CDR1 and CDR2 are ENHRY and SYGVKD. The CDR3 has 13 residues. This chain uses TRBV10-3 with TRBJ2-2; D possibly corresponds to TRBD2 (5 bases). The sequence derives from a person aged 18 to 59 who received the Ad26.COV2.S COVID-19 vaccine or a placebo. Sample: peripheral blood, taken in a trial of Ad26.COV2.S vaccine versus placebo. CDR3 sequence reads: CAIFEGNTGELFF. The CDR3 DNA reads TGTGCCATCTTCGAGGGGAACACCGGGGAGCTGTTTTTT.